Below are 22 T cell receptor beta chains sequenced from a single sample in a study of T cells in localized non-small cell lung cancer. Sequencing used immunoSEQ multiplex PCR; TCRdb keeps in-frame clones, though not all of them. The sample carries roughly 30,000 clones, 92% recorded once. Sequenced here: peripheral blood mononuclear cells, sampled before any cancer treatment. The receptors shown here come from a woman between 40 and 69 years old with stage III lung adenocarcinoma.

This chain connects TRBV11-2 to TRBJ1-2; 10 bases are shared with TRBD1. The CDR3 has 15 residues. Germline CDR1 and CDR2: SGHAT and FQNNGV. The J segment lost 2 bases and the V segment lost 4 bases, leaving 4 bases of the junction unmatched. The CDR3 region has the DNA TGTGCCAGCAGCTCGCCGGGACAGGGGAACTATGGCTACACCTTC. It is translated as CASSSPGQGNYGYTF.

The V call is TRBV28, the J call TRBJ1-1; D remains unclear. Per germline, CDR1 MDHEN and CDR2 SYDVKM. The CDR3 runs to 11 residues. Trimming cost V 7 bases and J 2 bases, with 5 bases left between them. The CDR3 spells CASTQNTEAFF. The CDR3 DNA sequence: TGTGCCAGCACCCAAAACACTGAAGCTTTCTTT.

The chain combines TRBV7-8 with TRBJ1-5; no definite D call. The CDR3 length is 15 residues. CDR1 and CDR2 (germline): SGHVS, FQNEAQ. V lost 4 bases, J lost 3 bases, and 13 bases lay in between. This CDR3 is CASSSNGLNNQPQHF. The CDR3 bases are TGTGCCAGCAGCTCAAACGGACTGAACAATCAGCCCCAGCATTTT.

J is TRBJ1-1 and V is TRBV2; 7 bases agree with TRBD1. With 4 bases clipped from V and 4 bases from J, the junction kept 9 bases outside the gene matches. CDR1 and CDR2 (germline): SNHLY, FYNNEI. This CDR3 contains 15 residues. The CDR3 is CASSAVTGRGTEAFF. DNA of the CDR3: TGTGCCAGCAGTGCCGTGACAGGGCGCGGCACTGAAGCTTTCTTT.

CDR3 in DNA: TGTGCCAGCTCAACCGGCCAGAACACCGGGGAGCTGTTTTTT. Translation: CASSTGQNTGELFF. V gene TRBV6-1 combines with J gene TRBJ2-2; D is ambiguous. V was cut by 8 bases and J by 1 base, with 11 bases left in between. The length of the CDR3 is 14 residues. Germline values: CDR1 MNHNS, CDR2 SASEGT.

This chain joins TRBV11-2 and TRBJ2-1; D is uncertain. This CDR3 comprises 15 residues. Per germline, CDR1 SGHAT and CDR2 FQNNGV. V lost 0 bases and J 3 bases, leaving 9 bases between the germline ends. The CDR3, as DNA: TGTGCCAGCAGCTTAGACCTTGGCAGCTACAATGAGCAGTTCTTC. As protein: CASSLDLGSYNEQFF. The entire variable domain, with the rest obtained from reference TRBV11-2 and TRBJ2-1, is as follows: EAGVAQSPRYKIIEKRQSVAFWCNPISGHATLYWYQQILGQGPKLLIQFQNNGVVDDSQLPKDRFSAERLKGVDSTLKIQPAKLEDSAVYLCASSLDLGSYNEQFFGPGTRLTVL.

This clone has only a few counts. The chain couples TRBV16 to TRBJ1-2, with a tentative D call TRBD1 (6 bases). CDR1 and CDR2 (germline): KGHSY, FQNENV. The V and J ends lost 2 bases and 7 bases respectively, with 14 bases between them. The length of the CDR3 is 14 residues. CDR3 in DNA: TGTGCCAGCAGCCAAGTGGCAGAGGGGGTTGGCTACACCTTC. Translated, it gives CASSQVAEGVGYTF.

The V gene is TRBV7-2, the J gene TRBJ2-7; 12 nucleotides match TRBD2. The CDR3 has 14 amino acids. Germline CDR1 and CDR2: SGHTA and FQGNSA. The V and J ends lost 7 bases and 5 bases, in that order; junction bases with no gene match: 6. The CDR3 here is CASNPLAGGHEQYF. CDR3 DNA sequence: TGTGCCAGCAACCCACTAGCGGGAGGCCACGAGCAGTACTTC.

The V and J genes are TRBV4-1 and TRBJ2-7; TRBD2 agrees at 7 bases. CDR1 MGHRA and CDR2 YSYEKL come from the germline V gene. The CDR3 is made up of 17 amino acids. V lost 1 base to trimming and J lost 4 bases; unmatched junction nucleotides: 13. The CDR3 here is CASSQGHSSGGVYEQYF. CDR3 DNA sequence: TGCGCCAGCAGCCAAGGACACTCTAGCGGAGGGGTTTACGAGCAGTACTTC.

The sample holds a few counts of this clone. The chain combines TRBV9 with TRBJ1-2, with 7 nucleotides matching TRBD1. Germline loops: CDR1 SGDLS, CDR2 YYNGEE. CDR3 length: 14 amino acids. V lost 3 bases, J lost 2 bases, and 4 bases stayed unmatched. CDR3 in DNA: TGTGCCAGCAGCGCTCAACAGGGGAACTATGGCTACACCTTC. It yields the protein CASSAQQGNYGYTF.

The chain couples TRBV15 to TRBJ1-4, with 9 bases that match TRBD1. From germline, CDR1 is LNHNV and CDR2 YYDKDF (reference sequence). V lost 1 base, J lost 8 bases, and 8 bases stayed unmatched. This CDR3 region has 16 residues. The CDR3 region has the DNA TGTGCCACCAGCAGAGTTCCACAGGGGGCCGGGGAAAAACTGTTTTTT. Its protein product is CATSRVPQGAGEKLFF.

In DNA form, the CDR3 reads TGTGCCAGCAGCCAGTATCTCCCTAGCGGCTCGAACACCGGGGAGCTGTTTTTT. It is translated as CASSQYLPSGSNTGELFF. The V and J genes are TRBV4-2 and TRBJ2-2, with 7 bases lining up with TRBD2. Trimming removed 3 bases from V and 0 bases from J; junction bases left unmatched: 10. CDR3 length: 18 residues. Germline V CDR1 and CDR2: LGHNA, YNFKEQ.

This sequence joins TRBV7-2 and TRBJ2-7; 9 bases align to TRBD1. The germline V gene encodes CDR1 SGHTA and CDR2 FQGNSA. The length of the CDR3 is 13 residues. The trim removed 5 bases at V and 7 bases at J, leaving 6 bases unmatched. The CDR3 spells CASSRGQGQEQYF. The CDR3 DNA reads as TGTGCCAGCAGCCGAGGACAGGGGCAAGAGCAGTACTTC. Full variable domain (rest looked up from reference TRBV7-2 and TRBJ2-7): GAGVSQSPSNKVTEKGKDVELRCDPISGHTALYWYRQSLGQGLEFLIYFQGNSAPDKSGLPSDRFSAERTGGSVSTLTIQRTQQEDSAVYLCASSRGQGQEQYFGPGTRLTVT.

The CDR3 DNA is TGTGCCAGCAGCCAAGACGGTTTTAATCAGCCCCAGCATTTT. This encodes CASSQDGFNQPQHF. This chain uses TRBV11-1 with TRBJ1-5; D ambiguous. The CDR3 is made up of 14 amino acids. Germline V gene sequence: CDR1 SGHAT, CDR2 FQDESV (reference sequence). Trimming shortened V by 5 bases and J by 4 bases, and 12 bases separated the two germline ends.

CDR3 protein: CASSNQERMVEQYF. Written as DNA, the CDR3 is TGTGCCAGCAGCAATCAGGAGCGAATGGTCGAGCAGTACTTC. The V gene is TRBV7-9, the J gene TRBJ2-7, with unresolved D. Trimming cost V 5 bases and J 6 bases, with 17 bases left between them. The CDR3 extends over 14 amino acids. CDR1 and CDR2 from the germline V gene are SEHNR and FQNEAQ (reference sequence). Variable domain in full (rest from reference TRBV7-9 and TRBJ2-7): DTGVSQNPRHKITKRGQNVTFRCDPISEHNRLYWYRQTLGQGPEFLTYFQNEAQLEKSRLLSDRFSAERPKGSFSTLEIQRTEQGDSAMYLCASSNQERMVEQYFGPGTRLTVT.

This chain joins TRBV11-2 and TRBJ2-2, with TRBD2 identical over 7 bases. CDR3 length equals 14 residues. In germline, CDR1 is SGHAT, CDR2 FQNNGV. Trimming removed 8 bases from V and 2 bases from J; junction bases left unmatched: 5. The CDR3 nucleotides are TGTGCCAGCGCGGGGGACTACAACACCGGGGAGCTGTTTTTT. It encodes CASAGDYNTGELFF.

This clone was seen once. The chain employs TRBV20-1 and TRBJ1-4; the match to TRBD1 covers 7 bases. The CDR3 runs to 11 residues. Germline V gene lookup returns CDR1 DFQATT and CDR2 SNEGSKA (reference sequence). Germline trimming cut 5 bases from V and 8 bases from J; bases unmatched to any gene: 2. CDR3 sequence reads: CSAEDREKLFF. CDR3 nucleotides: TGCAGTGCTGAGGACAGGGAAAAACTGTTTTTT.

The rearrangement uses TRBV4-3 and TRBJ2-1, with TRBD2 identical over 7 bases. This CDR3 contains 17 residues. Germline V lookup: CDR1 LGHNA, CDR2 YSLEER. After removal of 0 bases from V and 2 bases from J, the junction contained 7 bases not matched to a gene. DNA of the CDR3: TGCGCCAGCAGCCAAGATCTCGGCGGGAGAGCCTACAATGAGCAGTTCTTC. This sequence encodes CASSQDLGGRAYNEQFF.

The chain couples TRBV11-2 to TRBJ1-1; D might be TRBD1 (5 bases). V lost 5 bases and J lost 1, with 11 bases in between. This CDR3 comprises 14 residues. The germline gives CDR1 SGHAT, CDR2 FQNNGV. In DNA form, the CDR3 reads TGTGCCAGCAGCCAGTTCCAGGGGAACACTGAAGCTTTCTTT. Translation gives CASSQFQGNTEAFF.

In nucleotides, the CDR3 is TGTGCCAGCAGCACCTATGGCTACACCTTC. Residues: CASSTYGYTF. The rearrangement links TRBV6-6 to TRBJ1-2; the D is unclear. V was trimmed by 6 bases and J by 4 bases, leaving 3 bases between them. The germline V gene has CDR1 MNHNY and CDR2 SVGAGI (reference sequence). This CDR3 region has 10 residues.

The chain uses TRBV7-2 and TRBJ2-2, with 8 bases fitting TRBD1. The CDR3 loop spans 14 amino acids. V gave up 5 bases and J gave up 5 bases; unmatched junction bases: 4. Germline V gives CDR1 SGHTA, CDR2 FQGNSA. CDR3 protein: CASSGQGGTGELFF. CDR3 in DNA: TGTGCCAGCAGCGGACAGGGCGGGACCGGGGAGCTGTTTTTT.

The CDR3 nucleotides are TGTGCCACGGATACAGGGGATAGCAATCAGCCCCAGCATTTT. Translated, it gives CATDTGDSNQPQHF. The chain employs TRBV10-3 and TRBJ1-5; TRBD1 aligns across 7 bases. The CDR3 is made up of 14 amino acids. V was clipped by 10 bases and J by 0 bases; unmatched bases: 6. Per germline, CDR1 ENHRY and CDR2 SYGVKD.